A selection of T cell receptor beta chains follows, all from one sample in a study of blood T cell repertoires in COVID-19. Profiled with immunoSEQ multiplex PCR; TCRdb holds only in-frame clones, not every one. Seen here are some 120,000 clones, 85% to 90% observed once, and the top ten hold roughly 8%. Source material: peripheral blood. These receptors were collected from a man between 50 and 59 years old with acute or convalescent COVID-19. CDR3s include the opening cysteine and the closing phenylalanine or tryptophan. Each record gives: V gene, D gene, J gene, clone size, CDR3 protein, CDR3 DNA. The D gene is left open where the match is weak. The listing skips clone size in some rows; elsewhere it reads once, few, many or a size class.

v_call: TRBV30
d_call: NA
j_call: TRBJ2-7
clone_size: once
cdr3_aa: CAWSVPAPSSYEQYF
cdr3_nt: TGTGCCTGGAGTGTACCAGCGCCGAGCTCCTACGAGCAGTACTTC

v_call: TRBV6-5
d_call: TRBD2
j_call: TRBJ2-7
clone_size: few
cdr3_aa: CASRVTAGVYEQYF
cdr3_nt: TGTGCCAGCAGAGTAACAGCGGGAGTCTACGAGCAGTACTTC

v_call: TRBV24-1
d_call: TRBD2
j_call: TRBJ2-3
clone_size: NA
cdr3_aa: CATSDASGRAVRTDTQYF
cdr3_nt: TGTGCCACCAGTGATGCGAGCGGGAGGGCCGTTCGAACAGATACGCAGTATTTT

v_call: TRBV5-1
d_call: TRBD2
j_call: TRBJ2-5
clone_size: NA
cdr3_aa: CASSPAGLAEYQETQYF
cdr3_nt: TGCGCCAGCAGCCCGGCGGGACTAGCGGAGTACCAAGAGACCCAGTACTTC

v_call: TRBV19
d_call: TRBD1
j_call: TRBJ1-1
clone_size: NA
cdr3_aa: CASGRQGENTEAFF
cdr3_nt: TGTGCCAGTGGGAGACAGGGGGAGAACACTGAAGCTTTCTTT

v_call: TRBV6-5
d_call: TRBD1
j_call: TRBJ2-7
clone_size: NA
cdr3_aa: CASSSDRDRSVRQQYF
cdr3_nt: TGTGCCAGCAGTTCCGATAGGGACAGGAGTGTACGGCAGCAGTACTTC

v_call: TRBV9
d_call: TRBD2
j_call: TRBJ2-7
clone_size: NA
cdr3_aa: CASSVGGEGPYEQYF
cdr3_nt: TGTGCCAGCAGCGTTGGCGGGGAGGGCCCATACGAGCAGTACTTC

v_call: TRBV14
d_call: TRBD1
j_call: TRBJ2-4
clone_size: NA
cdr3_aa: CASSQTGGWGNIQYF
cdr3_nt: TGTGCCAGCAGCCAAACAGGGGGATGGGGAAACATTCAGTACTTC

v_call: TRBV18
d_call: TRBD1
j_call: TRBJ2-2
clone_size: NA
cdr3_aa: CASSPPNRGLSGELFF
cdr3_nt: TGTGCCAGCTCACCACCGAACAGGGGGCTGTCCGGGGAGCTGTTTTTT

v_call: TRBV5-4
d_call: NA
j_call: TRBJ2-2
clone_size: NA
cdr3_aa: CASSLFFDTGELFF
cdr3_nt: TGTGCCAGCAGCTTGTTCTTCGACACCGGGGAGCTGTTTTTT

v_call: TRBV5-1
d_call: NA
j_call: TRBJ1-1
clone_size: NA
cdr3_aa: CASSPGLLNTEAFF
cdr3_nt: TGCGCCAGCAGCCCGGGACTCCTGAACACTGAAGCTTTCTTT

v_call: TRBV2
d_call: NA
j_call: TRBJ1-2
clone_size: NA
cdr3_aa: CASSDGGRYYGYTF
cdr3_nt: TGTGCCAGCAGTGACGGGGGGCGATACTATGGCTACACCTTC

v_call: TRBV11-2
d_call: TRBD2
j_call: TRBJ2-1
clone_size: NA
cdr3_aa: CASSLIVAGAGYNEQFF
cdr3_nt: TGTGCCAGCAGCTTAATAGTCGCGGGAGCGGGCTACAATGAGCAGTTCTTC

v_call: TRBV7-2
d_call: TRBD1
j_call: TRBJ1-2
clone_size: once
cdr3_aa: CASSSGTGRYGYTF
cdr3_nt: TGTGCCAGCAGCTCCGGGACAGGGCGCTATGGCTACACCTTC

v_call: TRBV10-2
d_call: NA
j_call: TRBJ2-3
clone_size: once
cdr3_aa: CASSESGGLSTDTQYF
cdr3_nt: TGCGCCAGCAGTGAGTCAGGAGGGCTAAGCACAGATACGCAGTATTTT

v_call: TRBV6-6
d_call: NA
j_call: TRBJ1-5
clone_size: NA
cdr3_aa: CASRPPGVTNQPQHF
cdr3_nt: TGTGCCAGCAGGCCCCCCGGGGTGACTAATCAGCCCCAGCATTTT

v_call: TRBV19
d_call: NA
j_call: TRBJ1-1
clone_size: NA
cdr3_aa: CASSIDRWTANTEAFF
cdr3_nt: TGTGCCAGTAGTATAGATCGTTGGACAGCGAACACTGAAGCTTTCTTT

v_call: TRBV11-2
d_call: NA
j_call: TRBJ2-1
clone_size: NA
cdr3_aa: CASSPPAVGVYNEQFF
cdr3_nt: TGTGCCAGCAGCCCGCCGGCGGTCGGGGTATACAATGAGCAGTTCTTC

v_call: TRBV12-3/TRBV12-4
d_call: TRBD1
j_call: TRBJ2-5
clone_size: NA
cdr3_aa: CASSPGQGQTQYF
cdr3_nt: TGTGCCAGCAGCCCGGGACAGGGCCAGACCCAGTACTTC

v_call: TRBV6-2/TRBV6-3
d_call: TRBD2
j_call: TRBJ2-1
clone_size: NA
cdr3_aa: CASSFPPSGNSYNEQFF
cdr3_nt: TGTGCCAGCAGTTTCCCCCCTAGCGGGAACTCCTACAATGAGCAGTTCTTC

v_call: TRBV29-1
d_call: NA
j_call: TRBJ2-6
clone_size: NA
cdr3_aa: CSVGAGKGVLTF
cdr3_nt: TGCAGCGTTGGTGCAGGGAAGGGCGTCCTGACTTTC

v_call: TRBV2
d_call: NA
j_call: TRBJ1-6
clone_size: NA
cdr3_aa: CASSEDQGYNSPLHF
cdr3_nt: TGTGCCAGCAGTGAAGATCAGGGATATAATTCACCCCTCCACTTT

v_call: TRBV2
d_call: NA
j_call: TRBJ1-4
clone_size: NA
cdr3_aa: CASSDGVTGEKLFF
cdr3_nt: TGTGCCAGCAGTGATGGGGTAACGGGGGAAAAACTGTTTTTT

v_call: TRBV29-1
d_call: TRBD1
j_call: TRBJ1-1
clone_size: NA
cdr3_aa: CSAQGARTEAFF
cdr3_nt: TGCAGCGCCCAGGGGGCGAGGACTGAAGCTTTCTTT

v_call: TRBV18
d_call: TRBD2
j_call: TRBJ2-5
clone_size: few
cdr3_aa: CASSSGVLETQYF
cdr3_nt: TGTGCCAGCTCCAGCGGGGTCCTAGAGACCCAGTACTTC

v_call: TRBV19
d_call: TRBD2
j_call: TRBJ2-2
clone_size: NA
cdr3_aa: CASSLLGLAGTGELFF
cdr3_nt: TGTGCCAGTAGTTTACTGGGACTAGCGGGCACCGGGGAGCTGTTTTTT

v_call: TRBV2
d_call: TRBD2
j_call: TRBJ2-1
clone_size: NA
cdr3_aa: CASRVSGSTYNEQFF
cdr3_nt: TGTGCCAGCAGGGTAAGCGGGAGTACCTACAATGAGCAGTTCTTC

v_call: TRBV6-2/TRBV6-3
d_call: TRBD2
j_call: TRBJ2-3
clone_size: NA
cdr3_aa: CASSFGTSGSTDTQYF
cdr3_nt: TGTGCCAGCAGCTTCGGGACTAGCGGGTCCACAGATACGCAGTATTTT

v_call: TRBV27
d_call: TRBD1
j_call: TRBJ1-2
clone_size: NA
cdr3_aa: CASSPPVRTGLGSANYGYTF
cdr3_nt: TGTGCCAGCAGTCCCCCCGTTAGGACAGGACTTGGATCAGCTAACTATGGCTACACCTTC

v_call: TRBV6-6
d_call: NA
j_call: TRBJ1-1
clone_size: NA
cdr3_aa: CASSYSRVGADEAFF
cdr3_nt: TGTGCCAGCAGTTACTCCAGGGTTGGGGCAGATGAAGCTTTCTTT

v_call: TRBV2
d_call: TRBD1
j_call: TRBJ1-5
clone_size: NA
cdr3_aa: CASGGRGNSNQPQHF
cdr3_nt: TGTGCCAGCGGGGGCAGGGGGAATAGCAATCAGCCCCAGCATTTT

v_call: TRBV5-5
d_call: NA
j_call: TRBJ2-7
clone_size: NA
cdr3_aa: CASSLEASLVYEQYF
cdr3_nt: TGTGCCAGCAGCTTGGAGGCTAGCCTTGTCTACGAGCAGTACTTC

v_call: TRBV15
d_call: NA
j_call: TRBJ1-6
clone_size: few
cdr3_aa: CATSGTRGDSPLHF
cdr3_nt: TGTGCCACCAGCGGGACAAGGGGAGATTCACCCCTCCACTTT

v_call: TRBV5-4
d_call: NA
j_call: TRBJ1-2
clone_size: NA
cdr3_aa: CASSLGQRDGYTF
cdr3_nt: TGTGCCAGCAGCTTGGGACAGAGAGATGGCTACACCTTC

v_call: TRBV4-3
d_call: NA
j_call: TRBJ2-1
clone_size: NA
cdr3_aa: CASSPGATYNEQFF
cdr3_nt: TGCGCCAGCAGCCCTGGAGCGACCTACAATGAGCAGTTCTTC

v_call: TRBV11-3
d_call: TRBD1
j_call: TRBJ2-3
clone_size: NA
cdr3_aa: CASSLDHATGGGSTDTQYF
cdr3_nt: TGTGCCAGCAGCTTAGACCACGCAACAGGGGGCGGTAGCACAGATACGCAGTATTTT

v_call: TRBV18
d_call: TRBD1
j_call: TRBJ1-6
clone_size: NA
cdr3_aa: CASSRDRGSSNSPLHF
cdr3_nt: TGTGCCAGCTCTCGGGACAGGGGATCTAGTAATTCACCCCTCCACTTT

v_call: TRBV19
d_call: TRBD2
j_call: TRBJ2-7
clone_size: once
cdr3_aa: CASSTTSVYEQYF
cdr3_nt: TGTGCCAGTAGTACCACTAGCGTCTACGAGCAGTACTTC

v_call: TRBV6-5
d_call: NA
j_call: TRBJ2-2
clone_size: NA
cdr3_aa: CASKTETNTGELFF
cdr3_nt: TGTGCCAGTAAGACAGAGACGAACACCGGGGAGCTGTTTTTT

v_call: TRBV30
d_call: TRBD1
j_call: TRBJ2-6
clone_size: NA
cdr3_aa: CAWSARAGTGRTSGANVLTF
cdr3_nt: TGTGCCTGGAGTGCCCGAGCCGGGACAGGCAGAACCTCTGGGGCCAACGTCCTGACTTTC

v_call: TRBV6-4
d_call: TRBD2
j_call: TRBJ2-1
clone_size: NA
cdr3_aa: CASSERGLAVPMGSNEQFF
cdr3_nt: TGTGCCAGCAGTGAGCGGGGACTAGCGGTCCCAATGGGGAGCAATGAGCAGTTCTTC

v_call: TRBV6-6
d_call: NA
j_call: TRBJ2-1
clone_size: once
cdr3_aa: CASRTPHSGSYNEQFF
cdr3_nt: TGTGCCAGCAGAACCCCACATAGCGGCTCCTACAATGAGCAGTTCTTC

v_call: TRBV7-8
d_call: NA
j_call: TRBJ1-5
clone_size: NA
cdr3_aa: CASRPRGLNQPQHF
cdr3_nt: TGTGCCAGCAGGCCCAGGGGCCTGAATCAGCCCCAGCATTTT

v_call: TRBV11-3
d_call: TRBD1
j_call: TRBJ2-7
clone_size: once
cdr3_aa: CASSVSPGTGTQYF
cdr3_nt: TGTGCCAGCAGCGTATCTCCCGGGACAGGGACGCAGTACTTC

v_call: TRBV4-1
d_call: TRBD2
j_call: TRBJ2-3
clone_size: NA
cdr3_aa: CASSHRTSGSTDTQYF
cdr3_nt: TGCGCCAGCAGCCACAGGACTAGCGGGTCCACAGATACGCAGTATTTT

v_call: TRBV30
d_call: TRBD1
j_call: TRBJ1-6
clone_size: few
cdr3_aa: CAWNRDRDSPLHF
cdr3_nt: TGTGCCTGGAACCGGGACAGAGATTCACCCCTCCACTTT

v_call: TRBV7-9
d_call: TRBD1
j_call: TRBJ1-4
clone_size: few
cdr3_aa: CASSPGQGANEKLFF
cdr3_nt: TGTGCCAGCAGCCCAGGACAGGGGGCTAATGAAAAACTGTTTTTT

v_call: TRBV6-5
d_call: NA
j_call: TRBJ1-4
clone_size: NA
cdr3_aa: CASSYAGSANEKLFF
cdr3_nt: TGTGCCAGCAGTTACGCGGGTAGCGCTAATGAAAAACTGTTTTTT

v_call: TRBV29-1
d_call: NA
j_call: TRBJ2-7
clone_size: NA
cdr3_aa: CSVEDSYEQYF
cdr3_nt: TGCAGCGTGGAAGACAGTTACGAGCAGTACTTC

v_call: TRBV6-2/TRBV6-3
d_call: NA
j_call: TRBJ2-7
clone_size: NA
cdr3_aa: CASSSRPAVIDEQYF
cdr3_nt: TGTGCCAGCAGTTCTCGACCCGCGGTTATAGACGAGCAGTACTTC

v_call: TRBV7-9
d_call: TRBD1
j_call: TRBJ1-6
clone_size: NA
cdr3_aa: CASSFGDRGGSPLHF
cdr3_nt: TGTGCCAGCAGCTTCGGGGACAGGGGTGGCTCACCCCTCCACTTT

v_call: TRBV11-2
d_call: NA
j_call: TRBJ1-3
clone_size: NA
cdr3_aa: CASSLVWSGSGNTIYF
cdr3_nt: TGTGCCAGCAGCTTAGTGTGGTCGGGATCTGGAAACACCATATATTTT

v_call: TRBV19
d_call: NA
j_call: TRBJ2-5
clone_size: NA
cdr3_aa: CASSIDLGIGETQYF
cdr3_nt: TGTGCCAGTAGTATAGATCTTGGCATCGGGGAGACCCAGTACTTC